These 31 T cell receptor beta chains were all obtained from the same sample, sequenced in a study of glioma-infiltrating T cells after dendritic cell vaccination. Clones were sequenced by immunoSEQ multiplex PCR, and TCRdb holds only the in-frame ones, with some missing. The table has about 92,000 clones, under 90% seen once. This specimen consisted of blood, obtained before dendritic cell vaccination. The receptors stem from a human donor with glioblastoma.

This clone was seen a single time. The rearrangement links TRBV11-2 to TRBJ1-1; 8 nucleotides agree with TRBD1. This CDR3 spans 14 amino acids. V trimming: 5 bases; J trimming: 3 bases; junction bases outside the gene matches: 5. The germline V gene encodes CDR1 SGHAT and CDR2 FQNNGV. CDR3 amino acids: CASSRRGPDTEAFF. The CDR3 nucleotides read TGTGCCAGCAGCCGCAGGGGGCCAGACACTGAAGCTTTCTTT.

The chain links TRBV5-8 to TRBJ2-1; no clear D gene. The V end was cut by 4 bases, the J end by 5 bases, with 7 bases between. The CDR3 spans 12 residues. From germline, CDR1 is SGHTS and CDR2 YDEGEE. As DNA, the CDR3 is TGTGCCAGCAGCCAAAACAACAATGAGCAGTTCTTC. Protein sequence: CASSQNNNEQFF.

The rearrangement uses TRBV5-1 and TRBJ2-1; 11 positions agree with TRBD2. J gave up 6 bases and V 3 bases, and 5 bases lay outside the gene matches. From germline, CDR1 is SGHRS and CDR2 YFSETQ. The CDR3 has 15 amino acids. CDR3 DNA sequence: TGCGCCAGCAGCTCAACTAGCGGGAGTATCAATGAGCAGTTCTTC. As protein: CASSSTSGSINEQFF.

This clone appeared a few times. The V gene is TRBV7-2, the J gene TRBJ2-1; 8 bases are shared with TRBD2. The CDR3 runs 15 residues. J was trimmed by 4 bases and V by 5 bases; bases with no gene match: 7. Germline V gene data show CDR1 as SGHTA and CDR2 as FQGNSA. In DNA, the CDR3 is TGTGCCAGCAGCAAAAGCGGGGGAGATTACAATGAGCAGTTCTTC. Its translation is CASSKSGGDYNEQFF.

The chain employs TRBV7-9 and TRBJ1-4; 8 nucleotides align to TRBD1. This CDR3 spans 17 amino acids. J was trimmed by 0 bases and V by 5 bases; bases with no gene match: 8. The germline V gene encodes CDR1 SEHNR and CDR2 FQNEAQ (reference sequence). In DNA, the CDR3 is TGTGCCAGCAGCCTCCGGGACAGGATTCCAACTAATGAAAAACTGTTTTTT. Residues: CASSLRDRIPTNEKLFF.

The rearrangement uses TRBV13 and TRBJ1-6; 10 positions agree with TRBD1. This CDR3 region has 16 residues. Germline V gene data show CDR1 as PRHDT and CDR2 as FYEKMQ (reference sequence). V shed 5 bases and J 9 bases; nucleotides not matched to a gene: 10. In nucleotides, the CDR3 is TGTGCCAGCAGCCGCAGACAGGGGGCGCGAGGTTCACCCCTCCACTTT. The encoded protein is CASSRRQGARGSPLHF.

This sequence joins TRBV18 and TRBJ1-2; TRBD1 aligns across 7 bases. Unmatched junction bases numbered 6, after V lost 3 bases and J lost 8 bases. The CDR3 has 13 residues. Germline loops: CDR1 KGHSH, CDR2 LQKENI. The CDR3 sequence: CASSPDRDGGYTF. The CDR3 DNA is TGTGCCAGCTCACCTGACAGGGATGGAGGCTACACCTTC.

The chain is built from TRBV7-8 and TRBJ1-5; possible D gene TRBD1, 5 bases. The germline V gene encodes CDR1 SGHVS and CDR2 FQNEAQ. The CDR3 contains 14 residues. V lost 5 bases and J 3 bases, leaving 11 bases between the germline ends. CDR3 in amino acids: CASSMDTNNQPQHF. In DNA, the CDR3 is TGTGCCAGCAGCATGGACACAAACAATCAGCCCCAGCATTTT.

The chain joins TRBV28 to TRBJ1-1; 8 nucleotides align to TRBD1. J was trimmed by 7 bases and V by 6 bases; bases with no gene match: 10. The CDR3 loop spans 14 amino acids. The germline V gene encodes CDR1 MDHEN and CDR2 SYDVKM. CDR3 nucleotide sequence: TGTGCCAGCAGCCGGACAGGGTTCTTCATTGAAGCTTTCTTT. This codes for CASSRTGFFIEAFF.

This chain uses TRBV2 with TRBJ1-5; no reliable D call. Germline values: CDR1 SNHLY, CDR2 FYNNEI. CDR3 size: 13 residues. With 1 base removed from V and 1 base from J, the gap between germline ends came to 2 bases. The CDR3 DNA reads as TGTGCCAGCAGTGAAGTAAGCAATCAGCCCCAGCATTTT. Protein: CASSEVSNQPQHF.

The CDR3 DNA follows: TGTGCCACCAGCAGAGATCTGGGACTAGCGGAGGGGGAGACCCAGTACTTC. This codes for CATSRDLGLAEGETQYF. The V gene is TRBV15, the J gene TRBJ2-5, with TRBD2 matching 11 bases. Germline V gene data show CDR1 as LNHNV and CDR2 as YYDKDF (reference sequence). The CDR3 consists of 17 residues. V lost 0 bases and J lost 5; bases outside the gene matches: 8.

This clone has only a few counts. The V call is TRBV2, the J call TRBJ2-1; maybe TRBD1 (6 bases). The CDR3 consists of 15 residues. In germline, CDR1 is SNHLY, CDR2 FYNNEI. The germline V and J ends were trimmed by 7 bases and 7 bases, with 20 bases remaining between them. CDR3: CASIRETGVLNEQFF. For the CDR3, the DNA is TGTGCCAGCATCCGAGAGACAGGTGTGCTTAATGAGCAGTTCTTC.

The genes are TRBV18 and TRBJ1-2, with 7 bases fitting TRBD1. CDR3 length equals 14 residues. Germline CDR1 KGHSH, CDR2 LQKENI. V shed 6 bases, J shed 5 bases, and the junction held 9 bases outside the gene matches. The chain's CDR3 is CASSPRTGDYGYTF. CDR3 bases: TGTGCCAGCTCGCCCCGGACAGGAGATTATGGCTACACCTTC. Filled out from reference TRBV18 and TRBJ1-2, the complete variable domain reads NAGVMQNPRHLVRRRGQEARLRCSPMKGHSHVYWYRQLPEEGLKFMVYLQKENIIDESGMPKERFSAEFPKEGPSILRIQQVVRGDSAAYFCASSPRTGDYGYTFGSGTRLTVV.

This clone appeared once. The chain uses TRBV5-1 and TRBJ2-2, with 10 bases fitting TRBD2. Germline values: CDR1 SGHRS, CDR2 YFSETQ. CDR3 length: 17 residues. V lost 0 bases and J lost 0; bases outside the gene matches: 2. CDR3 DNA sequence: TGCGCCAGCAGCTTGGGGCTAGCGGGAGCGAACACCGGGGAGCTGTTTTTT. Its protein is CASSLGLAGANTGELFF.

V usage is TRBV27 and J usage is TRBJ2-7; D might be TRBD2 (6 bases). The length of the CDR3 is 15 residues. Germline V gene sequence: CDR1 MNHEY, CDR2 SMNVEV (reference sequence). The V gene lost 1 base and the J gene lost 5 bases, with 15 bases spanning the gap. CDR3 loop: CASSLFGGMTNEQYF. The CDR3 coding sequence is TGTGCCAGCAGTTTATTCGGGGGTATGACGAACGAGCAGTACTTC.

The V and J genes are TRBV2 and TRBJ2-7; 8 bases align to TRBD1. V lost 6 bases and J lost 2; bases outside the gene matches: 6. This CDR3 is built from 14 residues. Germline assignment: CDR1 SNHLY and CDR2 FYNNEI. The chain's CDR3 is CASRDRGTPYEQYF. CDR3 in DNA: TGTGCCAGCAGAGACAGGGGAACTCCCTACGAGCAGTACTTC.

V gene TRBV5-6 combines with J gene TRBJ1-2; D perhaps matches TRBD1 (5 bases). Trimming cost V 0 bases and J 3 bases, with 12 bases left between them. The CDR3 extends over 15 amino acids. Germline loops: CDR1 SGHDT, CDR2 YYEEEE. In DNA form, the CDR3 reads TGTGCCAGCAGCTTGGTCGACAGTGAGTACTATGGCTACACCTTC. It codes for CASSLVDSEYYGYTF.

CDR3 loop: CSAPGGYWQYF. The DNA for the CDR3 is TGCAGTGCTCCCGGGGGATACTGGCAGTACTTC. The V call is TRBV20-1, the J call TRBJ2-7; TRBD2 is a possible D gene (6 bases). The CDR3 spans 11 residues. In germline, CDR1 is DFQATT, CDR2 SNEGSKA (reference sequence). Trimming removed 5 bases from V and 9 bases from J, with 14 bases in between.

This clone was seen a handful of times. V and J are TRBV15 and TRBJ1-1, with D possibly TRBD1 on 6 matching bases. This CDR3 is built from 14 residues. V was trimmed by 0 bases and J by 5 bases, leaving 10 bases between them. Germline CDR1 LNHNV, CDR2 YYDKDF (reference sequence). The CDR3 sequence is CATSRDRGDTEAFF. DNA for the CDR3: TGTGCCACCAGCAGAGACAGGGGAGATACTGAAGCTTTCTTT.

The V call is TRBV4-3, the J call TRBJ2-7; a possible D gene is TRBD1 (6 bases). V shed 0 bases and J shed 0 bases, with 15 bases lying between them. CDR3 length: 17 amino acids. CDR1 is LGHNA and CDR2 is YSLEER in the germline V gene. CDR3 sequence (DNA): TGCGCCAGCAGCCAAGATGTCCGGCAGGGGTTCTCCTACGAGCAGTACTTC. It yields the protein CASSQDVRQGFSYEQYF.

CDR3: CASSLVTGGETQYF. In DNA, the CDR3 is TGTGCCAGCAGCTTAGTAACGGGAGGGGAGACCCAGTACTTC. The rearrangement joins TRBV7-8 to TRBJ2-5, with 8 bases lining up with TRBD2. CDR3 size: 14 residues. Trimming at V came to 1 base and at J to 5 bases, leaving 3 bases not matched to a gene. The germline gives CDR1 SGHVS, CDR2 FQNEAQ.

Here the CDR3 DNA reads TGTGCCAGCAGCCCCCCGGGGACTCGGAAACAGCCCCAGCATTTT. Translated, it gives CASSPPGTRKQPQHF. J is TRBJ1-5 and V is TRBV7-2; D might be TRBD1 (5 bases). Germline V lookup: CDR1 SGHTA, CDR2 FQGNSA. The V gene lost 5 bases and the J gene lost 7 bases, with 18 bases spanning the gap. The CDR3 contains 15 residues.

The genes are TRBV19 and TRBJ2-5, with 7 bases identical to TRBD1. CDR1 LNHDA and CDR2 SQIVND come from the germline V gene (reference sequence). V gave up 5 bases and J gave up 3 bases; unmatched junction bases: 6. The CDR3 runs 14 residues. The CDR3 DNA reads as TGTGCCAGTAGTGTAACCGGGACAGAAGAGACCCAGTACTTC. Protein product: CASSVTGTEETQYF.

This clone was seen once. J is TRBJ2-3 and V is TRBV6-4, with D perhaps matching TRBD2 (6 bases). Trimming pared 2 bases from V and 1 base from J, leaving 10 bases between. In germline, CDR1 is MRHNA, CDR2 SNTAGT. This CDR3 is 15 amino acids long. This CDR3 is CASSDGGRRTDTQYF. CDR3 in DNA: TGTGCCAGCAGTGACGGGGGGAGGCGCACAGATACGCAGTATTTT.

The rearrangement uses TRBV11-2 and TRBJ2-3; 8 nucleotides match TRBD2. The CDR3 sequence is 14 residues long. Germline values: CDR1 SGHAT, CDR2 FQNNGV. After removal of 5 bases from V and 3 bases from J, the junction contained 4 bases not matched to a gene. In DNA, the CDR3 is TGTGCCAGCAGCCCTCGGGGGGGGACAGATACGCAGTATTTT. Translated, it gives CASSPRGGTDTQYF.

The CDR3 reads CASSPTGGAYEQYF. CDR3 nucleotides: TGTGCCAGCAGCCCCACAGGGGGAGCCTACGAGCAGTACTTC. V usage is TRBV7-9 and J usage is TRBJ2-7, with 8 bases that match TRBD1. The CDR3 has 14 residues. Germline-derived CDR1 and CDR2 are SEHNR and FQNEAQ (reference sequence). J gave up 2 bases and V 5 bases, and 5 bases lay outside the gene matches.

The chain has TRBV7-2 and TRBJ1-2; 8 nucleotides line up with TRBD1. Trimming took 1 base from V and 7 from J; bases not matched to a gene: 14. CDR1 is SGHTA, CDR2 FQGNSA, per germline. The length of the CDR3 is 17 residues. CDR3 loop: CASSLVGEGRGRGGYTF. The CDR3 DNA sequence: TGTGCCAGCAGCTTAGTCGGAGAGGGCAGGGGGCGCGGTGGCTACACCTTC.

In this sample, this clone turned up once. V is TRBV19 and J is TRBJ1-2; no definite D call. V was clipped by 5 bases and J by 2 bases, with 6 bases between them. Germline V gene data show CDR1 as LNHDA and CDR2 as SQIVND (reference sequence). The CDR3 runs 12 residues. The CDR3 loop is CASSEQNYGYTF. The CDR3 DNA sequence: TGTGCCAGTAGTGAACAGAACTATGGCTACACCTTC.

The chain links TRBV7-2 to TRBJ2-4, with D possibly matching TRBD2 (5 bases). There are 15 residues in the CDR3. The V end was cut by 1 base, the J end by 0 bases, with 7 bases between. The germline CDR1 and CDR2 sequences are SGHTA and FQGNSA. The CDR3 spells CASSLGAGAKNIQYF. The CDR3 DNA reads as TGTGCCAGCAGCTTAGGGGCGGGAGCCAAAAACATTCAGTACTTC.

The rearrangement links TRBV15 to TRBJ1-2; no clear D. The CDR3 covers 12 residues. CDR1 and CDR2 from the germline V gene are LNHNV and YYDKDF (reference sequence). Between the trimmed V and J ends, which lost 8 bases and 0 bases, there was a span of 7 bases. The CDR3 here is CATSLANYGYTF. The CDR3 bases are TGTGCCACCTCGCTAGCTAACTATGGCTACACCTTC. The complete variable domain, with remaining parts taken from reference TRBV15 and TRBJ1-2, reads DAMVIQNPRYQVTQFGKPVTLSCSQTLNHNVMYWYQQKSSQAPKLLFHYYDKDFNNEADTPDNFQSRRPNTSFCFLDIRSPGLGDTAMYLCATSLANYGYTFGSGTRLTVV.

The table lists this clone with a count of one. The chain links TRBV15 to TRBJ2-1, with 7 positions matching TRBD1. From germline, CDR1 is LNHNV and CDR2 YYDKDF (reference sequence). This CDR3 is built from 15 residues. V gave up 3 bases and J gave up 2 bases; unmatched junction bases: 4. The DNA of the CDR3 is TGTGCCACCAGCAGCCGGGACAGTGCCTACAATGAGCAGTTCTTC. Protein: CATSSRDSAYNEQFF.